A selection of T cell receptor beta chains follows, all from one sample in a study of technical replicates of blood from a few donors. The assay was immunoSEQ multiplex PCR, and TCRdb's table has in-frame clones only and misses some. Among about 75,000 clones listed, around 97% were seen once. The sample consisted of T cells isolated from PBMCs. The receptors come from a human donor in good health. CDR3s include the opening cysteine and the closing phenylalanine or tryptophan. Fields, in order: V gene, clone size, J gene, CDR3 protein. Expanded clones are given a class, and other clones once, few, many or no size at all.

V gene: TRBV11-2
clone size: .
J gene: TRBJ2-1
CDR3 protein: CASSPSSYNEQFF

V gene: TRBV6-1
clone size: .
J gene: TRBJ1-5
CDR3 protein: CASSERGLYNQPQHF

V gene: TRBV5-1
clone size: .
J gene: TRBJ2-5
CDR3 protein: CASSFVTGGETQYF

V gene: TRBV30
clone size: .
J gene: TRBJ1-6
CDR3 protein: CASTGQLNSPLHF

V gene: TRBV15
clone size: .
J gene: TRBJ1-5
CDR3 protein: CATSRDNRALNQPQHF

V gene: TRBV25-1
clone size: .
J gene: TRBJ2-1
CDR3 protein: CASSEAGLPNEQFF

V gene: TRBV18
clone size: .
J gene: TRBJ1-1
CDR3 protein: CASSPPDSLNTEAFF

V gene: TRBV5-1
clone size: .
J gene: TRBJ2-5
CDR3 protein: CASSLAGRSQETQYF

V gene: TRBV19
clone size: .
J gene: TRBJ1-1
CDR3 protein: CASSQGARTEAFF

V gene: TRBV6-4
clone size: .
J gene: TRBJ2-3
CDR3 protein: CASSEKRGGADTQYF

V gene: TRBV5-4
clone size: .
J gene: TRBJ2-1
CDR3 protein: CASSKKTGGDEQFF

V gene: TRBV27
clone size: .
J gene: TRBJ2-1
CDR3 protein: CASSQGGGLSSYNEQFF

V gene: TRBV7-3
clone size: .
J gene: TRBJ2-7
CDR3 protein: CASTLQSGSYEQYF

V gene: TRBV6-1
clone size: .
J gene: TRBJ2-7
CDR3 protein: CASSGAGESYEQYF

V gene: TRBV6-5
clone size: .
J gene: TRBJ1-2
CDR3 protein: CASRPHQTGSYGYTF

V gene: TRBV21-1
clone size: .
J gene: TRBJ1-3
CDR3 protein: CASSKITGGVRGNTIYF

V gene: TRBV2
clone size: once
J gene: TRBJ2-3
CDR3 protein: CASSVSTDTQYF

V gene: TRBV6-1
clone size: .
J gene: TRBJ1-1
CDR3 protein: CASSGRSLNTEAFF

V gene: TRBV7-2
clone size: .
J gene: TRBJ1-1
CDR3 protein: CASSLDLGLTTEAFF

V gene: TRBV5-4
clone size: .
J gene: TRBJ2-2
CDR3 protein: CASSTLAGGPPGELFF

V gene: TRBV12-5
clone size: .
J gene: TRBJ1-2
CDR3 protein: CASGPATGNGYTF

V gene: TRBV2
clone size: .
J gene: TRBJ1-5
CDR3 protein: CASTGQGFLSNQPQHF

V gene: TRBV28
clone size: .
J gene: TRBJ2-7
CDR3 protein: CASSREFYEQYF

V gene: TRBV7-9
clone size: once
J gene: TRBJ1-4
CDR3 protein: CASSPVPLNEKLFF

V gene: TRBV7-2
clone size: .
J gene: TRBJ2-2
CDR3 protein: CASSLGGDRLGRVFF

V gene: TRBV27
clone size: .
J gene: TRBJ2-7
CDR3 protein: CASSTREGSRYEQYF

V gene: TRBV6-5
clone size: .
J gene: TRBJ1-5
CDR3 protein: CASSSQGPTQPQHF

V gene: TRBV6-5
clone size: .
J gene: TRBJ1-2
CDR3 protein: CASRDRQTDGYTF

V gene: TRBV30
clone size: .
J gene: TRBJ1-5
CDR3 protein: CAWSVGVLGQEATVPQHF

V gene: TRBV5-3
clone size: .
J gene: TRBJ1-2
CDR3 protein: CARSLVQGEERGYTF

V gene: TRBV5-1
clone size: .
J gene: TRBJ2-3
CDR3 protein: CASSLSGPTADTQYF

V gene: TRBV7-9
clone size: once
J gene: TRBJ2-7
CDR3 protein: CASSLGGGSYEQYF

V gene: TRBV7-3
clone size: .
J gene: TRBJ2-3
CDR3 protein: CASSPGGTDTQYF

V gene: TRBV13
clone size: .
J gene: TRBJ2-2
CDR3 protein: CASSSLGLAGDTPRELFF

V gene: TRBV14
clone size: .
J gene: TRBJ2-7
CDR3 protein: CASSQVSGGQFEYEQYF

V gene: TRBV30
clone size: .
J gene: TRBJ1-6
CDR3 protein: CAWSVRRVRSPLHF

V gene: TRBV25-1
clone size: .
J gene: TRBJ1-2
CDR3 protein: CASSGDRGGVLYGYTF

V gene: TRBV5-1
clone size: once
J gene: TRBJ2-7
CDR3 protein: CASSLSSGSSYEQYF

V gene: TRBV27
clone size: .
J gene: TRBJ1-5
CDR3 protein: CASSLFSDRAGQPQHF

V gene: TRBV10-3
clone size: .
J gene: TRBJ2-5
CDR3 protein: CAISTSGNQETQYF